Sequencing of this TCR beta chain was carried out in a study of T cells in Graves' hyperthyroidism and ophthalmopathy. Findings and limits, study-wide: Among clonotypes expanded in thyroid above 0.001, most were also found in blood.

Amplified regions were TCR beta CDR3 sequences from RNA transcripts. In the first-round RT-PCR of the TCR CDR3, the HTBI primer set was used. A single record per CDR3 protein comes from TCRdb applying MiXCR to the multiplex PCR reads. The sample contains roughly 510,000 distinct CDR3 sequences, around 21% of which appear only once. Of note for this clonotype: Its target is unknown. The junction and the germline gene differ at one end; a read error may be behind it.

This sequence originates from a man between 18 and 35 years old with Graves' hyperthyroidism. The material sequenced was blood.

Here the CDR3 reads CASSSSGLRTKNIKYF. DNA for the CDR3: TGTGCCAGCAGCTCTTCGGGCCTCAGGACCAAAAACATTAAGTACTTC. The rearrangement links TRBV5-5 to TRBJ2-4; D is unresolved. Germline V gene data show CDR1 as SGHKS and CDR2 as YYEKEE (reference sequence). The CDR3 consists of 16 residues. The full variable domain, rest sourced from reference TRBV5-5 and TRBJ2-4, is DAGVTQSPTHLIKTRGQQVTLRCSPISGHKSVSWYQQVLGQGPQFIFQYYEKEERGRGNFPDRFSARQFPNYSSELNVNALLLGDSALYLCASSSSGLRTKNIKYFGAGTRLSVL.